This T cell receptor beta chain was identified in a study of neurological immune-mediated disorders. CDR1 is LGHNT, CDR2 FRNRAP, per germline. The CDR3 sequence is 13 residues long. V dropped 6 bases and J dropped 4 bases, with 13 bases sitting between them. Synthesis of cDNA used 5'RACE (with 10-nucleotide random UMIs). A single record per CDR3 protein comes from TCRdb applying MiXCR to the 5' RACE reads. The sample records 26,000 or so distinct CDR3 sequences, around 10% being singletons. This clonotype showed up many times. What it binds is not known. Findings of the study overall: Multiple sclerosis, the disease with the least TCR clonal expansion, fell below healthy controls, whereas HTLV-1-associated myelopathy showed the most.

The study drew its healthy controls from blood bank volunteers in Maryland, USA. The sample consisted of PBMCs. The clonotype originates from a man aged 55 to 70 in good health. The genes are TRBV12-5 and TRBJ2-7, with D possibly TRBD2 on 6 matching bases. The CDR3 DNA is TGTGCTAGTGGCCTCGGGAGTTTTTACGAGCAGTACTTC. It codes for CASGLGSFYEQYF.